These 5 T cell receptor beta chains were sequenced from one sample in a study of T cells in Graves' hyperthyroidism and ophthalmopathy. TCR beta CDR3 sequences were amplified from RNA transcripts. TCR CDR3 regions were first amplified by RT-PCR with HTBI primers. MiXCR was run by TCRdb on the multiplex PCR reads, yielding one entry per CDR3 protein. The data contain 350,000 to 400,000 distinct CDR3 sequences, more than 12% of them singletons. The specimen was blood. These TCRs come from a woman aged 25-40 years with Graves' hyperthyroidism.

CDR3 bases: TGCAGTGCTAGGACAGGGGGCCAACGCAATGAGCAGTTCTTC. This sequence encodes CSARTGGQRNEQFF. The rearrangement joins TRBV20-1 to TRBJ2-1; 10 nucleotides agree with TRBD1. The CDR3 runs 14 residues. Trimming removed 3 bases from V and 6 bases from J; junction bases left unmatched: 5. From germline, CDR1 is DFQATT and CDR2 SNEGSKA (reference sequence).

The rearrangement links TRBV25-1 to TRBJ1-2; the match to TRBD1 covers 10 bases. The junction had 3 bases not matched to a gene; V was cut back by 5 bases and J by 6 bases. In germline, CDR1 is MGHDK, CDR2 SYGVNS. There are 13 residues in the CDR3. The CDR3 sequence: CASSKGTGDGYTF. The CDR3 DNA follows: TGTGCCAGCAGTAAGGGGACAGGGGATGGCTACACCTTC.

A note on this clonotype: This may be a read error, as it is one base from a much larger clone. The CDR3 reads CASSPGQVSSYEQFF. As DNA, the CDR3 is TGTGCCAGCTCACCAGGACAGGTGAGCTCCTACGAGCAGTTCTTC. The chain combines TRBV18 with TRBJ2-7; 7 nucleotides line up with TRBD1. The J call may be wrong; the DNA end is better matched by TRBJ2-1. CDR1 and CDR2 from the germline V gene are KGHSH and LQKENI. The CDR3 covers 15 residues.

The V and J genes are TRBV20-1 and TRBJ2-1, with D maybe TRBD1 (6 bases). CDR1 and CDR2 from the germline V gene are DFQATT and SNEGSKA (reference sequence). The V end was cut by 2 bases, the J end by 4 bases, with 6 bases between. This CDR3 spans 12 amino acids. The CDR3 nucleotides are TGCAGTGCTAGAAGGGGGTACAATGAGCAGTTCTTC. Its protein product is CSARRGYNEQFF.

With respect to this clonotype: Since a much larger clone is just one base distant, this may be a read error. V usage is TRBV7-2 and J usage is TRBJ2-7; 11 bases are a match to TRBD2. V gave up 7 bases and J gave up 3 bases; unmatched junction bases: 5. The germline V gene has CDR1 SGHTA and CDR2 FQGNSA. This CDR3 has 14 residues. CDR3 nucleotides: TGTGCCAGCACCCCTAGCGGGGGGATCTACGAGCAGTACTTC. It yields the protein CASTPSGGIYEQYF.